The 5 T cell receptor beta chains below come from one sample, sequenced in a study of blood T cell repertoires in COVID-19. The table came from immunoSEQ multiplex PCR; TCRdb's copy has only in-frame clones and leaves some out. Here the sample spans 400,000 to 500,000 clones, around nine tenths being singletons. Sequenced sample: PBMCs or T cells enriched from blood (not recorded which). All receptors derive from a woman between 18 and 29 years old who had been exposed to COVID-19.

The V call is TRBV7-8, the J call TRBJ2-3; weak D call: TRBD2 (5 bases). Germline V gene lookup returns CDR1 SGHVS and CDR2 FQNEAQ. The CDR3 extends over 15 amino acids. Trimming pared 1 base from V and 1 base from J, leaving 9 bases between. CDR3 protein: CASSLVGIGTDTQYF. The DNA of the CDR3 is TGTGCCAGCAGCTTAGTCGGGATTGGCACAGATACGCAGTATTTT.

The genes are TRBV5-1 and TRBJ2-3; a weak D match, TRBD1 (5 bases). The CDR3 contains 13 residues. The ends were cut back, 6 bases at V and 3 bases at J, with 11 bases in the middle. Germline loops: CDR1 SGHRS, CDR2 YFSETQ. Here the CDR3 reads CASKTGLTDTQYF. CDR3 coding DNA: TGCGCCAGCAAAACAGGTTTGACAGATACGCAGTATTTT.

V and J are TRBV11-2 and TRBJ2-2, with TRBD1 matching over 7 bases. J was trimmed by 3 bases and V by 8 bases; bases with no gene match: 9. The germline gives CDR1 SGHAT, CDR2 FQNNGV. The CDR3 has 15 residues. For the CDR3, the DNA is TGTGCCAGCCGAGGGGGCCGAGTGCACACCGGGGAGCTGTTTTTT. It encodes CASRGGRVHTGELFF.

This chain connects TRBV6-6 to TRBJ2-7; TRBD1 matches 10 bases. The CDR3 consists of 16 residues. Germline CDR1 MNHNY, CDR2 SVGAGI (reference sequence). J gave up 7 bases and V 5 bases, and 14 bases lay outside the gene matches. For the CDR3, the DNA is TGTGCCAGCAGTAGGGTCCGGGACAGGGGAGGAAGGGAGCAGTACTTC. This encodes CASSRVRDRGGREQYF.

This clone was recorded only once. The CDR3 sequence is CASSYSQRDEQFF. CDR3 DNA: TGTGCCAGCAGTTATTCCCAGCGGGATGAGCAGTTCTTC. The chain uses TRBV6-5 and TRBJ2-1; perhaps TRBD2 as D (6 bases). The length of the CDR3 is 13 residues. Germline V CDR1 and CDR2: MNHEY, SVGAGI. Trimming stripped 3 bases from V and 8 bases from J, with 11 bases between.